The rows below give T cell receptor beta chains drawn from one sample of a study of shared clonotypes between healthy human individuals. This table comes from immunoSEQ multiplex PCR, and its TCRdb copy is limited to in-frame clones, with some not included. The sample lists 2 million to 2.5 million clones, approximately 95% seen once, with 0.1% to 0.15% in the top ten. The sample taken for sequencing was naive CD4+ T cells sorted from blood. The receptors derive from a man aged 18 to 30 in good health. Both conserved end residues are trimmed from each CDR3. Each record gives: V gene, CDR3 protein.

V: TRBV6-1
CDR3: AEGAGTTNEKLF

V: TRBV5-4
CDR3: ASSLNREGTGELF

V: TRBV7-2
CDR3: ASTPAGHLNEQF

V: TRBV2
CDR3: ASRPGPASSYNSPLH

V: TRBV5-1
CDR3: ASSFNDRENSPLH

V: TRBV25-1
CDR3: ASSWHAPYEQY

V: TRBV5-1
CDR3: ASSSGGYQETQY

V: TRBV25-1
CDR3: ASSVSGGGETQY

V: TRBV7-2
CDR3: ASSLGASGRGTSYEQY

V: TRBV28
CDR3: ASSPFQGRGNYGYT

V: TRBV18
CDR3: ASSPTSGSADTQY

V: TRBV5-6
CDR3: ASSPSGLGNTIY

V: TRBV5-8
CDR3: ASSPGQRGTYEQY

V: TRBV5-4
CDR3: ASSPGGIGTEAF

V: TRBV5-1
CDR3: ASSLGGPETQY

V: TRBV27
CDR3: ASSYSKTSNTEAF